This T cell receptor beta chain was sequenced in a study of blood T cell repertoires in COVID-19. Study context: There were acute and convalescent COVID-19 samples, and they came from the United States, Italy and Spain.

Method: immunoSEQ multiplex PCR; TCRdb's copy keeps in-frame clones and lacks some. The top ten clones hold roughly 8.7% of a sample with 140,000 to 150,000 clones, 60% to 85% of them seen once. This clonotype was sampled from a man aged 45 to 65 with active or convalescent COVID-19. The sequenced sample was peripheral blood.

The DNA of the CDR3 is TGTGCCACCAGTGAGACAGGGGTGAACACTGAAGCTTTCTTT. Its translation: CATSETGVNTEAFF. The genes are TRBV24-1 and TRBJ1-1, with 8 bases aligning to TRBD1. The CDR3 is made up of 14 amino acids. Germline V gene lookup returns CDR1 KGHDR and CDR2 SFDVKD. After removal of 4 bases from V and 0 bases from J, the junction contained 0 bases not matched to a gene.